One sample yielded the 18 T cell receptor beta chains listed below, sequenced in a study of cytomegalovirus exposure and HLA in healthy donors. Primers included in the PCR were 60 Vbeta and 13 Jbeta primers. The table came from immunoSEQ multiplex PCR; TCRdb's copy has only in-frame clones and leaves some out. The table includes about 110,000 clones, roughly 80% detected once. Sequencing used PBMCs. These receptor sequences come from a man younger than 45 in good health and CMV-seronegative.

The gene calls are TRBV2 and TRBJ1-5, with 12 bases matching TRBD1. Trimming cost V 5 bases and J 7 bases; bases outside gene matches: 3. This CDR3 has 14 residues. CDR1 and CDR2 (germline): SNHLY, FYNNEI. The CDR3 reads CASSSGTGGQPQHF. CDR3 bases: TGTGCCAGCAGTTCCGGGACAGGGGGCCAGCCCCAGCATTTT. Supplemented by reference TRBV2 and TRBJ1-5, the full variable domain reads EPEVTQTPSHQVTQMGQEVILRCVPISNHLYFYWYRQILGQKVEFLVSFYNNEISEKSEIFDDQFSVERPDGSNFTLKIRSTKLEDSAMYFCASSSGTGGQPQHFGDGTRLSIL.

The chain uses TRBV28 and TRBJ2-7; tentative D call: TRBD2 (5 bases). Germline lookup yields CDR1 MDHEN and CDR2 SYDVKM. Trimming pared 7 bases from V and 5 bases from J, leaving 12 bases between. This CDR3 is built from 12 residues. CDR3 region: CASNTLAHEQYF. In DNA, the CDR3 is TGTGCCAGCAATACGCTAGCCCACGAGCAGTACTTC.

On this clone itself: The same CDR3 is also encoded by other DNA sequences in this sample. The chain couples TRBV6-1 to TRBJ2-7; 8 nucleotides agree with TRBD2. Per germline, CDR1 MNHNS and CDR2 SASEGT. After removal of 2 bases from V and 2 bases from J, the junction contained 2 bases not matched to a gene. The CDR3 spans 14 residues. CDR3 sequence (DNA): TGTGCCAGCAGTGAACGGGGGGGGACCTACGAGCAGTACTTC. Translated: CASSERGGTYEQYF.

This clone came up a few times. The chain joins TRBV5-1 to TRBJ1-1; 7 bases map to TRBD1. In germline, CDR1 is SGHRS, CDR2 YFSETQ. The CDR3 runs to 15 residues. Unmatched junction bases numbered 14, after V lost 7 bases and J lost 5 bases. The CDR3 is CASAPPDRMRTEAFF. CDR3 nucleotide sequence: TGCGCCAGCGCCCCTCCGGACAGGATGAGGACTGAAGCTTTCTTT.

To note about this clone: In the same sample, other DNA sequences code for this CDR3. The chain couples TRBV29-1 to TRBJ2-1, with 10 positions matching TRBD2. Germline V gene data show CDR1 as SQVTM and CDR2 as ANQGSEA. The ends lost 7 bases at V and 5 bases at J; junction bases unmatched: 8. The CDR3 is made up of 14 amino acids. CDR3 protein: CSAFGLAVNNEQFF. The CDR3 DNA is TGCAGCGCCTTTGGACTAGCGGTTAACAATGAGCAGTTCTTC.

The V gene is TRBV7-6, the J gene TRBJ1-2; D perhaps matches TRBD1 (5 bases). Trimming took 1 base from V and 8 from J, leaving 14 bases between them. The CDR3 sequence is 14 residues long. Germline CDR1 is SGHVS and CDR2 is FNYEAQ. The CDR3 bases are TGTGCCAGCAGCTTAGGTCAAGGGGCTGGGGGCTACACCTTC. This codes for CASSLGQGAGGYTF. The full variable domain, rest sourced from reference TRBV7-6 and TRBJ1-2, is GAGVSQSPRYKVTKRGQDVALRCDPISGHVSLYWYRQALGQGPEFLTYFNYEAQQDKSGLPNDRFSAERPEGSISTLTIQRTEQRDSAMYRCASSLGQGAGGYTFGSGTRLTVV.

The V gene is TRBV18, the J gene TRBJ2-2, with TRBD1 identical over 9 bases. There are 15 residues in the CDR3. Germline CDR1 KGHSH, CDR2 LQKENI. V trimming: 6 bases; J trimming: 7 bases; junction bases outside the gene matches: 9. The CDR3, as DNA: TGTGCCAGCTCCTGGACAGGGGCCGGGAACGGGGAGCTGTTTTTT. Its translation is CASSWTGAGNGELFF.

The sample holds a few counts of this clone. V usage is TRBV7-2 and J usage is TRBJ2-5; tentatively, D is TRBD2 (6 bases). CDR1 is SGHTA and CDR2 is FQGNSA in the germline V gene. This CDR3 is built from 16 residues. The V end lost 0 bases, the J end lost 0 bases, and 11 bases lay between the germline ends. CDR3 in DNA: TGTGCCAGCAGCTTAGCCCCGGCGGGGAACCAAGAGACCCAGTACTTC. This codes for CASSLAPAGNQETQYF.

The chain combines TRBV6-5 with TRBJ2-7; D unresolved. V was shortened by 0 bases and J by 2 bases, with 11 bases between the two germline ends. This CDR3 spans 15 amino acids. The germline V gene encodes CDR1 MNHEY and CDR2 SVGAGI. This CDR3 is CASSYSAGPTYEQYF. CDR3 nucleotide sequence: TGTGCCAGCAGTTACTCGGCAGGTCCCACCTACGAGCAGTACTTC.

This chain links TRBV19 with TRBJ2-1; TRBD1 matches 7 bases. Germline V lookup: CDR1 LNHDA, CDR2 SQIVND (reference sequence). V was pared by 3 bases and J by 13 bases, with 6 bases of the junction left unmatched. The CDR3 spans 12 residues. CDR3: CASSIDRVLQFF. The DNA for the CDR3 is TGTGCCAGTAGTATTGACAGGGTCCTTCAGTTCTTC.

The V gene is TRBV7-9, the J gene TRBJ1-6; the D is unclear. CDR3 length: 15 amino acids. Germline V gives CDR1 SEHNR, CDR2 FQNEAQ (reference sequence). V shed 1 base and J shed 7 bases, with 11 bases lying between them. The DNA for the CDR3 is TGTGCCAGCAGCTTAGGGAGCTGGCAAAATTCACCCCTCCACTTT. Its protein product is CASSLGSWQNSPLHF.

V is TRBV18 and J is TRBJ1-2, with 7 bases fitting TRBD1. After removal of 0 bases from V and 7 bases from J, the junction contained 5 bases not matched to a gene. Germline V lookup: CDR1 KGHSH, CDR2 LQKENI. CDR3 size: 14 residues. CDR3 DNA sequence: TGTGCCAGCTCACCACCGGGGACAGTCACTGGCTACACCTTC. Translated, it gives CASSPPGTVTGYTF.

The chain has TRBV27 and TRBJ2-2; TRBD1 might be the D (6 bases). Germline CDR1 MNHEY, CDR2 SMNVEV (reference sequence). The CDR3 covers 15 residues. Trimming took off 6 bases at V and 3 bases at J, with 14 bases between the two ends. CDR3 in amino acids: CASSPQGWDTGELFF. In DNA form, the CDR3 reads TGTGCCAGCAGCCCCCAGGGGTGGGACACCGGGGAGCTGTTTTTT.

This clone has just a few counts. At one boundary the junction diverges from the germline segment, which might be a read error. The genes are TRBV7-2 and TRBJ2-1, with TRBD2 identical over 8 bases. Looked up from germline, CDR1 is SGHTA and CDR2 is FQGNSA. The CDR3 spans 15 residues. The chain's CDR3 is CASTLGSGGWGEQFF. The CDR3 nucleotides are TGTGCCAGCACCTTAGGCAGCGGGGGCTGGGGTGAGCAGTTCTTC.

V and J are TRBV27 and TRBJ2-7; 7 positions match TRBD2. After removal of 3 bases from V and 3 bases from J, the junction contained 5 bases not matched to a gene. There are 14 residues in the CDR3. Germline CDR1 is MNHEY and CDR2 is SMNVEV (reference sequence). The CDR3 spells CASSLGGILYEQYF. In DNA, the CDR3 is TGTGCCAGCAGTTTGGGGGGGATTCTCTACGAGCAGTACTTC.

The V gene is TRBV5-1, the J gene TRBJ2-7, with a possible D match to TRBD1 (5 bases). The V gene lost 5 bases and the J gene lost 0 bases, with 15 bases spanning the gap. This CDR3 comprises 15 residues. CDR1 and CDR2 (germline): SGHRS, YFSETQ. The CDR3 is CASRFEDISSYEQYF. The CDR3 DNA follows: TGCGCCAGCAGGTTTGAGGACATCTCCTCCTACGAGCAGTACTTC.

As to this clone: At one of its ends the junction is not consistent with the germline gene, which may arise from a read error. V and J are TRBV7-9 and TRBJ1-1, with 7 bases aligning to TRBD1. From germline, CDR1 is SEHNR and CDR2 FQNEAQ (reference sequence). This CDR3 is built from 14 residues. Written as DNA, the CDR3 is TGTTCCAGCAGCTTTGGGACAGTCGGTACTGAAGCTTTCTTT. Protein sequence: CSSSFGTVGTEAFF.

In this sample, this clone turned up once. V and J are TRBV14 and TRBJ2-3, with a weak D call TRBD2 (5 bases). CDR1 is SGHDN and CDR2 is FVKESK in the germline V gene. The germline V and J ends were trimmed by 0 bases and 0 bases, with 7 bases remaining between them. The CDR3 spans 15 residues. CDR3 sequence reads: CASSQEEASTDTQYF. In DNA, the CDR3 is TGTGCCAGCAGCCAAGAGGAGGCGAGCACAGATACGCAGTATTTT.